A selection of T cell receptor beta chains follows, all from one sample in a study of identical twins. A single record per CDR3 protein comes from TCRdb applying MiXCR to the 5' RACE reads. The sample lists 750,000 to 950,000 distinct CDR3 sequences, about 12% occurring once. The same specimen was also included in a second study, on yellow fever vaccine responses in identical twins.

Sample: PBMCs. The receptors shown here come from a young woman in good health. Each CDR3 is given with its conserved first and last residue. A D gene is named only where the DNA matches it firmly. Size is omitted from some rows. Given values are once, few, many or a class for expanded clones.

V: TRBV27; J: TRBJ2-5; size: NA; D: TRBD1; CDR3: CASSRQGTETQYF; DNA: TGTGCCAGCAGTCGACAGGGTACGGAGACCCAGTACTTC
V: TRBV5-1; J: TRBJ2-1; size: few; D: TRBD2; CDR3: CASSLAGGRLEQFF; DNA: TGCGCCAGCAGCTTGGCTGGCGGGAGGCTTGAGCAGTTCTTC
V: TRBV4-1; J: TRBJ2-1; size: few; D: TRBD2; CDR3: CASSQDGASGDFYEQFF; DNA: TGCGCCAGCAGCCAAGATGGGGCTAGCGGGGATTTCTATGAGCAGTTCTTC
V: TRBV12-3/TRBV12-4; J: TRBJ2-2; size: NA; D: NA; CDR3: CASGHTGELFF; DNA: TGTGCCAGCGGTCACACCGGGGAGCTGTTTTTT
V: TRBV25-1; J: TRBJ1-1; size: few; D: NA; CDR3: CASTSRNTEAFF; DNA: TGTGCCAGCACGTCCCGGAACACTGAAGCTTTCTTT
V: TRBV7-9; J: TRBJ2-3; size: NA; D: NA; CDR3: CASSSGPDTQYF; DNA: TGTGCCAGCAGCTCCGGTCCAGATACGCAGTATTTT
V: TRBV20-1; J: TRBJ1-1; size: few; D: NA; CDR3: CSASLGTERTEAFF; DNA: TGCAGTGCTAGCCTGGGGACTGAGAGGACTGAAGCTTTCTTT
V: TRBV20-1; J: TRBJ2-1; size: NA; D: TRBD2; CDR3: CSAPTSGSVHNEQFF; DNA: TGCAGTGCCCCGACTAGCGGGAGTGTACACAATGAGCAGTTCTTC
V: TRBV7-9; J: TRBJ2-1; size: NA; D: NA; CDR3: CASSLGTGNYEQFF; DNA: TGTGCCAGCAGCTTAGGAACCGGGAACTATGAGCAGTTCTTC
V: TRBV28; J: TRBJ2-5; size: NA; D: TRBD2; CDR3: CASSSTPSGRETQYF; DNA: TGTGCCAGCAGTTCCACTCCTAGCGGGAGAGAGACCCAGTACTTC
V: TRBV12-3/TRBV12-4; J: TRBJ2-7; size: many; D: TRBD2; CDR3: CASSPPGLDYEQYF; DNA: TGTGCCAGCAGCCCCCCCGGACTAGACTACGAGCAGTACTTC
V: TRBV7-9; J: TRBJ1-3; size: many; D: NA; CDR3: CASSRGTDSGNTIYF; DNA: TGTGCCAGCAGCCGGGGGACCGACTCTGGAAACACCATATATTTT
V: TRBV4-1; J: TRBJ2-2; size: NA; D: NA; CDR3: CASSQGPIPGELFF; DNA: TGCGCCAGCAGCCAAGGACCGATCCCGGGGGAGCTGTTTTTT
V: TRBV5-1; J: TRBJ2-3; size: NA; D: NA; CDR3: CASTGGVTDTQYF; DNA: TGCGCCAGCACCGGAGGGGTCACAGATACGCAGTATTTT
V: TRBV20-1; J: TRBJ2-5; size: NA; D: NA; CDR3: CSAISPFRIRGQGETQYF; DNA: TGCAGTGCTATCTCGCCTTTCAGAATCCGGGGCCAAGGGGAGACCCAGTACTTC
V: TRBV10-3; J: TRBJ2-7; size: many; D: TRBD1; CDR3: CATRDRELYEQYF; DNA: TGTGCCACCCGGGACAGGGAACTGTACGAGCAGTACTTC
V: TRBV10-2; J: TRBJ1-5; size: NA; D: NA; CDR3: CASSENNQPQHF; DNA: TGCGCCAGCAGTGAGAATAATCAGCCCCAGCATTTT
V: TRBV20-1; J: TRBJ2-2; size: few; D: TRBD2; CDR3: CCARPLAGAPNTGELFF; DNA: TGCTGTGCTAGACCTCTAGCGGGGGCTCCGAACACCGGGGAGCTGTTTTTT
V: TRBV2; J: TRBJ2-1; size: few; D: NA; CDR3: CASTGLLYNEQFF; DNA: TGTGCCAGTACCGGACTCCTCTACAATGAGCAGTTCTTC
V: TRBV6-5; J: TRBJ2-2; size: few; D: TRBD2; CDR3: CASSYYSGPNTGELFF; DNA: TGTGCCAGCAGTTACTATAGCGGGCCGAACACCGGGGAGCTGTTTTTT
V: TRBV12-3/TRBV12-4; J: TRBJ2-5; size: many; D: NA; CDR3: CASSHRQEETQYF; DNA: TGTGCCAGCAGTCATCGACAGGAAGAGACCCAGTACTTC
V: TRBV24-1; J: TRBJ2-1; size: NA; D: NA; CDR3: CATSGMSSYNEQFF; DNA: TGTGCCACCAGTGGCATGAGCTCCTACAATGAGCAGTTCTTC
V: TRBV6-2/TRBV6-3; J: TRBJ2-7; size: NA; D: TRBD2; CDR3: CASSRGQGTSGRGGLSYEQYF; DNA: TGTGCCAGCAGTCGTGGACAGGGGACTAGCGGGAGGGGGGGACTTTCCTACGAGCAGTACTTC
V: TRBV7-8; J: TRBJ1-1; size: few; D: NA; CDR3: CASSSEAGNTEAFF; DNA: TGTGCCAGCAGCTCAGAAGCAGGGAACACTGAAGCTTTCTTT
V: TRBV7-2; J: TRBJ2-3; size: few; D: TRBD2; CDR3: CASSLTGLVTDTQYF; DNA: TGTGCCAGCAGCTTAACCGGACTAGTCACAGATACGCAGTATTTT
V: TRBV3-1; J: TRBJ2-2; size: NA; D: TRBD1; CDR3: CASSLPPTGRRYTGELFF; DNA: TGCGCCAGCAGCCTCCCCCCGACAGGGAGAAGATACACCGGGGAGCTGTTTTTT
V: TRBV7-3; J: TRBJ1-4; size: few; D: NA; CDR3: CASSLSGTPNEKLFF; DNA: TGTGCCAGCAGCTTAAGCGGCACCCCTAATGAAAAACTGTTTTTT
V: TRBV12-3/TRBV12-4; J: TRBJ1-1; size: NA; D: TRBD1; CDR3: CASSPVPGQGEAFF; DNA: TGTGCCAGCAGTCCAGTCCCGGGACAGGGGGAAGCTTTCTTT
V: TRBV6-2/TRBV6-3; J: TRBJ2-5; size: NA; D: NA; CDR3: CASSYLSDPRETQYF; DNA: TGTGCCAGCAGTTACCTTTCTGACCCAAGGGAGACCCAGTACTTC
V: TRBV10-3; J: TRBJ2-1; size: few; D: TRBD2; CDR3: CASRLAGGPGGEQFF; DNA: TGTGCCAGTCGACTAGCGGGGGGGCCAGGTGGTGAGCAGTTCTTC
V: TRBV29-1; J: TRBJ1-2; size: many; D: TRBD1; CDR3: CSVEDRGQGGGYTF; DNA: TGCAGCGTTGAAGATAGGGGACAGGGGGGAGGCTACACCTTC
V: TRBV5-1; J: TRBJ2-1; size: NA; D: TRBD1; CDR3: CASRLSGTGAYNEQFF; DNA: TGCGCCAGCAGATTATCCGGGACAGGGGCCTACAATGAGCAGTTCTTC
V: TRBV5-1; J: TRBJ2-3; size: NA; D: NA; CDR3: CASSPGETNTQYF; DNA: TGCGCCAGCAGCCCGGGGGAAACAAATACGCAGTATTTT
V: TRBV7-9; J: TRBJ1-2; size: few; D: NA; CDR3: CASRATRAGYTF; DNA: TGTGCCAGCAGAGCCACGAGGGCGGGCTACACCTTC
V: TRBV2; J: TRBJ2-2; size: many; D: NA; CDR3: CASRDTNTGELFF; DNA: TGTGCCAGCCGGGACACGAACACCGGGGAGCTGTTTTTT
V: TRBV28; J: TRBJ2-1; size: NA; D: TRBD2; CDR3: CASSFPPRLAGFKQFF; DNA: TGTGCCAGCAGTTTCCCTCCAAGACTAGCGGGGTTTAAGCAGTTCTTC
V: TRBV19; J: TRBJ1-5; size: NA; D: TRBD1; CDR3: CASRDRGSNLNQPQHF; DNA: TGTGCCAGTAGAGACAGGGGCTCCAACCTCAATCAGCCCCAGCATTTT
V: TRBV7-9; J: TRBJ2-2; size: few; D: NA; CDR3: CASTDAGELFF; DNA: TGTGCCAGCACGGACGCCGGGGAGCTGTTTTTT
V: TRBV28; J: TRBJ2-5; size: NA; D: NA; CDR3: CASSTEGRGKETQYF; DNA: TGTGCCAGCAGTACCGAGGGGCGGGGAAAAGAGACCCAGTACTTC
V: TRBV2; J: TRBJ2-5; size: NA; D: NA; CDR3: CASSEAPDEETQYF; DNA: TGTGCCAGCAGTGAAGCGCCGGATGAAGAGACCCAGTACTTC
V: TRBV20-1; J: TRBJ1-1; size: NA; D: NA; CDR3: CSAREASGGTEAFF; DNA: TGCAGTGCTAGAGAGGCATCTGGAGGCACTGAAGCTTTCTTT
V: TRBV25-1; J: TRBJ1-5; size: few; D: NA; CDR3: CASSESRTADQPQHF; DNA: TGTGCCAGCAGTGAATCAAGGACAGCTGATCAGCCCCAGCATTTT
V: TRBV18; J: TRBJ2-1; size: NA; D: NA; CDR3: CASSPVSGSEQFF; DNA: TGTGCCAGCTCACCAGTAAGCGGGTCTGAGCAGTTCTTC
V: TRBV6-1; J: TRBJ2-2; size: few; D: NA; CDR3: CASTTWSRGFSGELFF; DNA: TGTGCCAGCACCACCTGGAGCCGTGGGTTTTCCGGGGAGCTGTTTTTT
V: TRBV25-1; J: TRBJ2-1; size: once; D: TRBD2; CDR3: CASSDTSGRAVNEQFF; DNA: TGTGCCAGCAGTGACACTAGCGGGAGGGCCGTGAATGAGCAGTTCTTC